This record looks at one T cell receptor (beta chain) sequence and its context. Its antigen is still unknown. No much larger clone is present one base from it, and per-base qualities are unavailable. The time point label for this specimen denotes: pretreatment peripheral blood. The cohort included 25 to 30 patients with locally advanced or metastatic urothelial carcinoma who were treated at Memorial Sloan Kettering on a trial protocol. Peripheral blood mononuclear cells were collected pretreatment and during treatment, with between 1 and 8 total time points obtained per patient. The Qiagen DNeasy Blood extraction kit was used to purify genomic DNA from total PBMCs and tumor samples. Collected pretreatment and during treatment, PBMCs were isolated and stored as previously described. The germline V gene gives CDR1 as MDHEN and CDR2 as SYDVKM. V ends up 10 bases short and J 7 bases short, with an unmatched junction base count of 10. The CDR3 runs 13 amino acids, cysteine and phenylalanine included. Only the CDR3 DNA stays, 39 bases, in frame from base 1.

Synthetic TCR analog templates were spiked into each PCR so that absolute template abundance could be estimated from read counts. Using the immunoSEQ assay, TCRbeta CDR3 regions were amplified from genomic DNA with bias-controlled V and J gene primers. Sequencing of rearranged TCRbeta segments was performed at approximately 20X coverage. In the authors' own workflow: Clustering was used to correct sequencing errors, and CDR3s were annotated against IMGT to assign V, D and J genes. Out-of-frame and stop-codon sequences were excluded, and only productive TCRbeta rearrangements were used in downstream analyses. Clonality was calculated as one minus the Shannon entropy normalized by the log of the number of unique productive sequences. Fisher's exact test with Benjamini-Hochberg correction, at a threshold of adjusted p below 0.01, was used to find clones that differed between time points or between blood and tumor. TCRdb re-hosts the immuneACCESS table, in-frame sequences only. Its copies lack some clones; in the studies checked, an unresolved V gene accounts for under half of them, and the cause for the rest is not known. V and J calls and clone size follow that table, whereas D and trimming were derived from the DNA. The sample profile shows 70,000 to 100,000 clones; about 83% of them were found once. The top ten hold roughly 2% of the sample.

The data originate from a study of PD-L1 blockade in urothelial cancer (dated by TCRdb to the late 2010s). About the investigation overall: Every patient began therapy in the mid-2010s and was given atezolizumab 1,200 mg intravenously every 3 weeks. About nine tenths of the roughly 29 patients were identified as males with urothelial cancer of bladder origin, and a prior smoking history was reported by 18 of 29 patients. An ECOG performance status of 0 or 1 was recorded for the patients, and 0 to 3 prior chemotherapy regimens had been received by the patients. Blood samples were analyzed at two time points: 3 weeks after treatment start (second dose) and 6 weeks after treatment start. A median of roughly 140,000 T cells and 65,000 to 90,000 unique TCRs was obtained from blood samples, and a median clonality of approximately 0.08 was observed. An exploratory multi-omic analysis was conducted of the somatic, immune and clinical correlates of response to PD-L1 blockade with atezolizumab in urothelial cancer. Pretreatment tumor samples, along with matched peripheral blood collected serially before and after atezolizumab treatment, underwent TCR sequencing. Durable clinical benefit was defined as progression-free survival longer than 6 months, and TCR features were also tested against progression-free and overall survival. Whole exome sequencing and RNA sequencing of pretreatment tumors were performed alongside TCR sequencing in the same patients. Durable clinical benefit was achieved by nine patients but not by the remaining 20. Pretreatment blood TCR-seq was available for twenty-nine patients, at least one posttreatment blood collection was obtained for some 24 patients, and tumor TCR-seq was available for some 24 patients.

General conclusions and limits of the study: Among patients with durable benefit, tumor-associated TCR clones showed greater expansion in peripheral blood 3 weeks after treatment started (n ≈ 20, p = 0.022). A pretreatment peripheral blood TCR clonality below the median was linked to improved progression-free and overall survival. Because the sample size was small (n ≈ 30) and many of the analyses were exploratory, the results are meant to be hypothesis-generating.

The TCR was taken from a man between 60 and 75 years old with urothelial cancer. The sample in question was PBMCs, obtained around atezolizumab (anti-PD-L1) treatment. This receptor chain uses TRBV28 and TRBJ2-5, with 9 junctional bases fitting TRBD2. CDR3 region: CAIIFAGGGTQYF. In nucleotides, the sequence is TGTGCCATCATCTTTGCGGGAGGGGGGACCCAGTACTTC.